The 7 T cell receptor beta chains given below trace back to one sample, sequenced in a study of T cell repertoires in cytomegalovirus infection. TCRdb reprocessed the reads with MiXCR, giving one entry per CDR3 protein. Of 150,000 or so distinct CDR3 sequences listed, roughly 15% are singletons. Sequencing was carried out using CD8+ T cells from PBMCs. Receptors were obtained from a human donor in good health (CMV status not recorded). Some clones in this sample may be carry-over from other donors' samples.

The chain is built from TRBV3-1 and TRBJ2-7, with 10 bases identical to TRBD1. The CDR3 sequence is 15 residues long. Looked up from germline, CDR1 is LGHDT and CDR2 is YNNKEL (reference sequence). J lost 7 bases, V lost 4 bases, and 10 bases had no gene match. CDR3 sequence (DNA): TGTGCCAGCAGCCTCTTGGGGACAGGGGTGGAGGAGCAGTACTTC. Its protein product is CASSLLGTGVEEQYF.

This clonotype has only a few counts. The chain recombines TRBV7-2 with TRBJ2-7; D unclear. V dropped 1 base and J dropped 7 bases, with 11 bases sitting between them. Germline V lookup: CDR1 SGHTA, CDR2 FQGNSA. This CDR3 region has 13 residues. For the CDR3, the DNA is TGTGCCAGCAGCTTAGTTTCTCCCCCGGAGCAGTACTTC. Its protein is CASSLVSPPEQYF.

The genes are TRBV19 and TRBJ1-1; 7 bases agree with TRBD1. CDR1 LNHDA and CDR2 SQIVND come from the germline V gene (reference sequence). V dropped 8 bases and J dropped 3; count of bases not matched to a gene: 9. The CDR3 spans 14 residues. The CDR3 bases are TGTGCCAGTTATCCGGGACAGCGGTACACTGAAGCTTTCTTT. This gives the protein CASYPGQRYTEAFF. Full variable domain (outside the CDR3, taken from reference TRBV19 and TRBJ1-1): DGGITQSPKYLFRKEGQNVTLSCEQNLNHDAMYWYRQDPGQGLRLIYYSQIVNDFQKGDIAEGYSVSREKKESFPLTVTSAQKNPTAFYLCASYPGQRYTEAFFGQGTRLTVV.

Relative to its sample, this clonotype is medium-sized. The genes are TRBV12-3 or TRBV12-4 and TRBJ2-1; D may be TRBD1 (6 bases). The CDR3 has 17 amino acids. Trimming left V 0 bases short and J 8 bases short, with 20 bases between. In nucleotides, the CDR3 is TGTGCCAGCAGTTTAGCCAGGGGAGCGGCCACCTCGGATGAGCAGTTCTTC. It translates to CASSLARGAATSDEQFF.

V and J are TRBV6-2 or TRBV6-3 and TRBJ2-1; D unclear. V shed 4 bases and J shed 8 bases, with 6 bases lying between them. Looked up from germline, CDR1 is MNHEY and CDR2 is SVGEGT. The CDR3 loop spans 11 amino acids. The CDR3 DNA sequence: TGTGCCAGCAGTTCACTCCATGAGCAGTTCTTC. Translated, it gives CASSSLHEQFF.

This clonotype was picked up a small number of times. The chain has TRBV6-1 and TRBJ1-6; D is uncertain. The germline V and J ends were trimmed by 1 base and 6 bases, with 10 bases remaining between them. CDR1 and CDR2 from the germline V gene are MNHNS and SASEGT. This CDR3 contains 15 residues. The CDR3 loop is CASSEDSDTNSPLHF. CDR3 DNA sequence: TGTGCCAGCAGTGAAGACTCGGATACTAATTCACCCCTCCACTTT.

CDR3 nucleotides: TGTGCCAGCAGTTACAGGCAGGATGGCACCGGGGAGCTGTTTTTT. Protein product: CASSYRQDGTGELFF. This sequence joins TRBV6-2 or TRBV6-3 and TRBJ2-2; D unclear. Germline CDR1 MNHEY, CDR2 SVGEGT. V shed 2 bases and J shed 4 bases, with 11 bases lying between them. The CDR3 covers 15 residues.